This is a list of T cell receptor beta chains from one sample in a study of blood T cell repertoires in COVID-19. Profiling relied on immunoSEQ multiplex PCR, and the TCRdb table lists in-frame clones only, not all of them. The sample comprises 75,000 or so clones, around four fifths of which are singletons, and roughly 18% rests with the top ten. The sample consisted of peripheral blood. The receptors derive from a woman of 80 years or more with acute or convalescent COVID-19. The conserved cysteine and the conserved F or W are not part of the CDR3 here. Each record gives: V gene, J gene, CDR3 protein.

TRBV9,TRBJ2-2,ASSVNHGGGGTGELF
TRBV14,TRBJ1-2,ASSPAWTGGLGYT
TRBV30,TRBJ1-2,AWSLPRGAFYGYT
TRBV6-5,TRBJ1-2,ASRGGGSNYGYT
TRBV30,TRBJ2-7,AWGDSSYEQY
TRBV28,TRBJ2-4,ASSSQGAKNIQY
TRBV13,TRBJ2-2,ASSFGTSGGAYRLHTGELF
TRBV30,TRBJ2-7,AWGQGPYEQY
TRBV12-3/TRBV12-4,TRBJ2-5,ASRMTGSETQY
TRBV11-2,TRBJ1-2,ASSIRRSTPLGYT
TRBV5-1,TRBJ1-1,ASSLVTGTPEAF
TRBV24-1,TRBJ2-4,ATSDSAGGAKNIQY
TRBV5-8,TRBJ2-6,ASSLGAGRTGANVLT
TRBV7-9,TRBJ2-5,ASSLFTGGAETQY
TRBV5-1,TRBJ1-4,ASSGSGTSEKLF
TRBV9,TRBJ1-2,ASSVGTGDGYT
TRBV9,TRBJ1-1,ASSVGSQGTEAF
TRBV15,TRBJ2-7,ATSAMTSGSLNEQY
TRBV7-8,TRBJ2-7,ASSLGTGNYEQY
TRBV29-1,TRBJ1-5,SVAGNSNQPQH
TRBV13,TRBJ1-5,ASSREGSNQPQH
TRBV7-3,TRBJ1-1,ASSLLLDRSEAF
TRBV27,TRBJ2-7,ASSFNPSDRFTYEQY
TRBV21-1,TRBJ2-5,ASSNCGTGGAKETQY
TRBV2,TRBJ2-6,ASTNLESVSTLSGANVLT
TRBV19,TRBJ1-1,ASKKGGAGTEAF
TRBV27,TRBJ2-7,ASSSLTSGVHEQY
TRBV9,TRBJ2-3,ASSVRRGSTDTQY
TRBV6-4,TRBJ1-5,ASSQGWDQPQH